This T cell receptor (beta chain) was recorded in a study of Graves' ophthalmopathy and Graves' hyperthyroidism. Exclusion criteria comprised other autoimmune diseases, uncontrolled infections, pregnancy or lactation in patients. RNA transcripts yielded amplified TCR beta CDR3 regions. Amplification began with first-round RT-PCR using HTBI primers, then second-round multiplex PCR was performed. Using its own MiXCR run on the multiplex PCR reads, TCRdb lists one record per CDR3 protein. The table has around 1,200,000 distinct CDR3 sequences, less than 45% seen once. This clonotype originated in an adult man with Graves' hyperthyroidism. Source material: peripheral blood or thyroid tissue (not recorded which).

In DNA, the CDR3 is TGTGCCACCAGTGCCGGGGGCTCCGGGGGCTACACCTTC. It translates to CATSAGGSGGYTF. This chain uses TRBV24-1 with TRBJ1-2, with a weak D call TRBD1 (6 bases). The CDR3 is 13 residues long. The germline V gene encodes CDR1 KGHDR and CDR2 SFDVKD. With 5 bases removed from V and 8 bases from J, the gap between germline ends came to 14 bases.